The entry that follows covers one TCR beta chain sequence. Its antigen remains unknown. The data belong to a study of naive CD8 T cells in extremely preterm neonates. General observations from the study: Relative to older groups, preterm infants had shorter, less trimmed CDR3s with fewer N additions.

With V trimmed by 1 base and J by 5 bases, 8 bases remained unmatched. CDR1 is LGHNA, CDR2 YSLEER, per germline. This CDR3 is built from 16 residues. Without labor or membrane rupture, elective cesareans at about 35-43 weeks supplied term cord blood. Repertoires were generated with immunoSEQ multiplex PCR, while TCRdb's copy carries only in-frame clones and drops some. Among thousands of clones listed, about 98% were seen once. V gene TRBV4-3 combines with J gene TRBJ2-3, with TRBD2 matching over 8 bases. The sequenced sample consisted of naive CD8+ T cells from cord blood. This receptor was taken from a newborn in good health. CDR3 DNA: TGCGCCAGCAGCCAAGGAGGACGGGGGGGCCGAGATACGCAGTATTTT. It specifies CASSQGGRGGRDTQYF.